Each of the 11 T cell receptor beta chains below was sequenced from the same sample in a study of blood T cell repertoires in COVID-19. Sequenced by immunoSEQ multiplex PCR; TCRdb stores in-frame clones only, minus some. This sample has roughly 290,000 clones, with roughly 91% found just once. What was sequenced was peripheral blood. These receptors came from a man aged 30 to 45 with acute or convalescent COVID-19.

The chain couples TRBV5-5 to TRBJ2-3, with 7 bases lining up with TRBD2. J lost 0 bases, V lost 4 bases, and 8 bases had no gene match. Per the germline V gene, CDR1 is SGHKS and CDR2 is YYEKEE (reference sequence). This CDR3 is built from 16 residues. The CDR3 is CASSPWASGSTDTQYF. The CDR3 bases are TGTGCCAGCAGCCCGTGGGCTAGCGGAAGCACAGATACGCAGTATTTT.

The chain is built from TRBV19 and TRBJ1-4; 8 bases fit TRBD1. The V gene end was trimmed by 7 bases and the J gene end by 5 bases; junction bases not matched to a gene: 9. Germline CDR1 is LNHDA and CDR2 is SQIVND (reference sequence). The CDR3 length is 15 residues. The CDR3 bases are TGTGCCAGTACCCCGACAGGGGAAGTCAATGAAAAACTGTTTTTT. This translates into CASTPTGEVNEKLFF.

This rearrangement joins TRBV5-5 to TRBJ1-5; TRBD1 aligns across 7 bases. After removal of 2 bases from V and 0 bases from J, the junction contained 5 bases not matched to a gene. The CDR3 runs to 16 residues. The germline gives CDR1 SGHKS, CDR2 YYEKEE (reference sequence). The CDR3 nucleotides are TGTGCCAGCAGCTTACTCGGGACAGTTAGCAATCAGCCCCAGCATTTT. This sequence encodes CASSLLGTVSNQPQHF.

V and J are TRBV5-4 and TRBJ2-5; D is perhaps TRBD2 (6 bases). There are 16 residues in the CDR3. The V gene lost 0 bases and the J gene lost 4 bases, with 16 bases spanning the gap. Germline loops: CDR1 SGHNT, CDR2 YYREEE (reference sequence). CDR3 region: CASSLESAGWGETQYF. The CDR3 bases are TGTGCCAGCAGCTTGGAAAGTGCGGGGTGGGGAGAGACCCAGTACTTC. Looking up the rest from reference TRBV5-4 and TRBJ2-5 gives the full variable domain: ETGVTQSPTHLIKTRGQQVTLRCSSQSGHNTVSWYQQALGQGPQFIFQYYREEENGRGNFPPRFSGLQFPNYSSELNVNALELDDSALYLCASSLESAGWGETQYFGPGTRLLVL.

This clone was found a few times. The chain has TRBV9 and TRBJ1-1, with unresolved D. Germline CDR1 is SGDLS and CDR2 is YYNGEE. This CDR3 contains 14 residues. V lost 0 bases and J 6 bases, leaving 12 bases between the germline ends. CDR3: CASSVGGSEAEAFF. CDR3 nucleotides: TGTGCCAGCAGCGTAGGAGGGAGTGAGGCTGAAGCTTTCTTT.

V and J are TRBV28 and TRBJ2-7; 9 bases map to TRBD2. The length of the CDR3 is 13 residues. CDR1 is MDHEN, CDR2 SYDVKM, per germline. V dropped 8 bases and J dropped 3; count of bases not matched to a gene: 5. CDR3 loop: CASSSGADYEQYF. CDR3 nucleotide sequence: TGTGCCAGCTCTAGCGGGGCCGACTACGAGCAGTACTTC.

V and J are TRBV27 and TRBJ2-5; D uncertain. This CDR3 has 16 residues. V was clipped by 5 bases and J by 3 bases, with 19 bases between them. Germline CDR1 MNHEY, CDR2 SMNVEV (reference sequence). CDR3 coding DNA: TGTGCCAGCAGTCCCCTCCAGCCTTCCCGGGAAGAGACCCAGTACTTC. Residues: CASSPLQPSREETQYF.

The J gene is TRBJ2-7, the V gene TRBV18; 7 bases align to TRBD1. Per the germline V gene, CDR1 is KGHSH and CDR2 is LQKENI. The CDR3 runs to 15 residues. The V segment lost 3 bases and the J segment 3 bases; nucleotides outside the gene matches: 8. The CDR3 region has the DNA TGTGCCAGCTCACCTTCCCATGACAGGGTCTACGAGCAGTACTTC. It specifies CASSPSHDRVYEQYF. Full variable domain (remainder filled in from reference TRBV18 and TRBJ2-7): NAGVMQNPRHLVRRRGQEARLRCSPMKGHSHVYWYRQLPEEGLKFMVYLQKENIIDESGMPKERFSAEFPKEGPSILRIQQVVRGDSAAYFCASSPSHDRVYEQYFGPGTRLTVT.

The rearrangement joins TRBV6-5 to TRBJ2-7; 9 nucleotides agree with TRBD2. There are 14 residues in the CDR3. The germline gives CDR1 MNHEY, CDR2 SVGAGI. Germline trimming cut 10 bases from V and 5 bases from J; bases unmatched to any gene: 12. CDR3 loop: CAIRGASGIHEQYF. CDR3 nucleotide sequence: TGTGCCATTCGGGGGGCTAGCGGGATACACGAGCAGTACTTC.

The chain couples TRBV12-3 or TRBV12-4 to TRBJ2-1, with 8 positions matching TRBD1. J was trimmed by 9 bases and V by 7 bases; bases with no gene match: 8. The CDR3 is made up of 13 amino acids. This CDR3 reads CASTFPGGSEQFF. The CDR3 DNA reads as TGTGCCAGCACCTTCCCAGGGGGCAGTGAGCAGTTCTTC.

The V call is TRBV6-1, the J call TRBJ1-2; 7 positions match TRBD1. CDR3 size: 13 residues. V lost 3 bases, J lost 6 bases, and 4 bases stayed unmatched. Germline CDR1 and CDR2: MNHNS and SASEGT. The CDR3 DNA reads TGTGCCAGCAGTGAGGTGACAGGGAATGGCTACACCTTC. Encoded protein: CASSEVTGNGYTF.